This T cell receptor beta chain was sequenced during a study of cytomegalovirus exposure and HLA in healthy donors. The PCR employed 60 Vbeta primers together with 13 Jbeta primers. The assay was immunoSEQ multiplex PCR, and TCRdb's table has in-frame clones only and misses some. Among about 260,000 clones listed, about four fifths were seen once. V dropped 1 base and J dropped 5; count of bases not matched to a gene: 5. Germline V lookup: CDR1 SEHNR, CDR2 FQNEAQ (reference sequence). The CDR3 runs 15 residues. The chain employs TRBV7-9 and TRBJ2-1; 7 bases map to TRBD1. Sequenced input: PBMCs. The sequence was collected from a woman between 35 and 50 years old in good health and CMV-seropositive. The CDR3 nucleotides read TGTGCCAGCAGCTTAGAGGGGGCTAGTAACAATGAGCAGTTCTTC. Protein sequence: CASSLEGASNNEQFF.